The TCR beta chain described here comes from a study of vaccination and CD4 T cells after COVID-19. Sequencing of DNA taken from cultured CD4+ T cells relied on the Oncomine TCR Beta short-read assay. TCRdb recomputed calls from the PCR reads with MiXCR, one row per CDR3 protein. Of roughly 13,000 distinct CDR3 sequences listed, 55% to 65% are singletons. As for this clonotype: Its antigen is undetermined.

V dropped 4 bases and J dropped 0 bases, with 16 bases sitting between them. The CDR3 spans 16 residues. Germline loops: CDR1 MNHNS, CDR2 SASEGT. Described treatment: approximately 10-day PBMC culture with coronavirus spike peptide pools or control peptides (ViraFEST assay). The J gene is TRBJ2-7, the V gene TRBV6-1; tentative D call: TRBD2 (6 bases). Sample: CD4+ T cells from blood, cultured in vitro. This clonotype was obtained from a human donor who had recovered from COVID-19. Written as DNA, the CDR3 is TGTGCCAGCAGTGTACGGGACTCCATAGTCTCCTACGAGCAGTACTTC. It codes for CASSVRDSIVSYEQYF.